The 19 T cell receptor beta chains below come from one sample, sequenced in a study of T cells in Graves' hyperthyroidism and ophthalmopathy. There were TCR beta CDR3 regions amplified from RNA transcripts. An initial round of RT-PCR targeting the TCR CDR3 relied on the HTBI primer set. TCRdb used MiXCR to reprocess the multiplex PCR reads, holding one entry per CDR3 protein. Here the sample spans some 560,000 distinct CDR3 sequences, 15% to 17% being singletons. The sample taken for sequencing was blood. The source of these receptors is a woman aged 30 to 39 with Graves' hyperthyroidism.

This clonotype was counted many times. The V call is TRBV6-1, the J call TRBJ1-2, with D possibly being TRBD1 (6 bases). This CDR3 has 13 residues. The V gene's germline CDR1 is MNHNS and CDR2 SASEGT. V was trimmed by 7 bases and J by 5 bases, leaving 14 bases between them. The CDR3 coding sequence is TGTGCCAGCATGATCGGGGGCGCGTATGGCTACACCTTC. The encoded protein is CASMIGGAYGYTF.

CDR3 sequence: CASSGQNTGELFF. CDR3 nucleotides: TGTGCCAGCAGTGGACAGAACACCGGGGAGCTGTTTTTT. The chain couples TRBV12-3 or TRBV12-4 to TRBJ2-2; a weak D match, TRBD1 (5 bases). Trimming removed 5 bases at V and 1 base at J, with 5 bases between. The CDR3 contains 13 residues.

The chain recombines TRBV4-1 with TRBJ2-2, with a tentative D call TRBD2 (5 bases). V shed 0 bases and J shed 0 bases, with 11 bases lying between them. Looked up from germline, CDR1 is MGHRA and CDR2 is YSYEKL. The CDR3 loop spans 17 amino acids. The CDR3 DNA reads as TGCGCCAGCAGCCAAGAGGCAGCGGACGCGAACACCGGGGAGCTGTTTTTT. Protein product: CASSQEAADANTGELFF.

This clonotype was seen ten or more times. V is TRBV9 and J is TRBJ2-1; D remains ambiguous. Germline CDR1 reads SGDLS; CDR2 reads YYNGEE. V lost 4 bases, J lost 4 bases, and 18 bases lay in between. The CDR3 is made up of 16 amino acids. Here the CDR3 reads CASSLFAEYDYNEQFF. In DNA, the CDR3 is TGTGCCAGCAGCCTCTTCGCCGAATACGATTACAATGAGCAGTTCTTC.

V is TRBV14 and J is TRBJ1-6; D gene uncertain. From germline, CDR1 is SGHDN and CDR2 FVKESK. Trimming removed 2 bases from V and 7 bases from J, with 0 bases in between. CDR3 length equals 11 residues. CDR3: CASSQNSPLHF. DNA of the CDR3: TGTGCCAGCAGCCAAAATTCACCCCTCCACTTT.

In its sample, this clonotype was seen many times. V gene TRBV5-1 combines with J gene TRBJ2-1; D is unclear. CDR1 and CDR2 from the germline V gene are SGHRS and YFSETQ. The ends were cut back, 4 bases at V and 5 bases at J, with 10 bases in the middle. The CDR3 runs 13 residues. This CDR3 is CASSPLVHNEQFF. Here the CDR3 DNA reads TGCGCCAGCAGCCCCCTGGTTCACAATGAGCAGTTCTTC.

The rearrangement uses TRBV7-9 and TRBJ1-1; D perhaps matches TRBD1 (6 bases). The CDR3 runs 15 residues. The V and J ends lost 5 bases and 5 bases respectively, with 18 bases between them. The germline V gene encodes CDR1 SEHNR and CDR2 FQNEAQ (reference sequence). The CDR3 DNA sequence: TGTGCCAGCAGCGACTACAGGGCCGCAGGGACTGAAGCTTTCTTT. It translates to CASSDYRAAGTEAFF.

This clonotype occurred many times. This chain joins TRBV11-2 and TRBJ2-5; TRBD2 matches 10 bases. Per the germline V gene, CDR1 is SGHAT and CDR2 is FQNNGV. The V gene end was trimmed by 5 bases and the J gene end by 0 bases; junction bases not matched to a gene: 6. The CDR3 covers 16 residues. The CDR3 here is CASSLTGLADQETQYF. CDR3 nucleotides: TGTGCCAGCAGCCTAACCGGACTAGCGGACCAAGAGACCCAGTACTTC.

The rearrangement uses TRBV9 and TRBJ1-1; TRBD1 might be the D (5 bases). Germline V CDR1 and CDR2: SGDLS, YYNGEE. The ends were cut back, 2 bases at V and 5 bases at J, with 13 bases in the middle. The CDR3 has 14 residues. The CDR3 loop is CASSVGQGLTEAFF. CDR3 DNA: TGTGCCAGCAGCGTTGGCCAGGGATTAACTGAAGCTTTCTTT. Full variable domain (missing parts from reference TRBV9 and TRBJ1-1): DSGVTQTPKHLITATGQRVTLRCSPRSGDLSVYWYQQSLDQGLQFLIQYYNGEERAKGNILERFSAQQFPDLHSELNLSSLELGDSALYFCASSVGQGLTEAFFGQGTRLTVV.

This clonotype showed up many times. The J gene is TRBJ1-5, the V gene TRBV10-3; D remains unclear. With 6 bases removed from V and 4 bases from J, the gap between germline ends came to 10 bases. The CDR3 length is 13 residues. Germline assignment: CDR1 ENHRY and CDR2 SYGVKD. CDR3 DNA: TGTGCCATCAGGGACGAAATGAATCAGCCCCAGCATTTT. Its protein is CAIRDEMNQPQHF.

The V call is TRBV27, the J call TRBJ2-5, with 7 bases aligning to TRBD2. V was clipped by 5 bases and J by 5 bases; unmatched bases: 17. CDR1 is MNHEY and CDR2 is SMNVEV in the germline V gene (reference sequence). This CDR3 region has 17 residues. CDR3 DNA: TGTGCCAGCAGTCCCCGGGGGGATTCCCCATGGGGGGAGACCCAGTACTTC. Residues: CASSPRGDSPWGETQYF.

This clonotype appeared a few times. The chain's CDR3 is CSALDTNYGYTF. In DNA, the CDR3 is TGCAGCGCCCTAGACACGAACTATGGCTACACCTTC. This chain links TRBV29-1 with TRBJ1-2; D is ambiguous. V was cut by 7 bases and J by 2 bases, with 11 bases left in between. The CDR3 loop spans 12 amino acids. Per the germline V gene, CDR1 is SQVTM and CDR2 is ANQGSEA.

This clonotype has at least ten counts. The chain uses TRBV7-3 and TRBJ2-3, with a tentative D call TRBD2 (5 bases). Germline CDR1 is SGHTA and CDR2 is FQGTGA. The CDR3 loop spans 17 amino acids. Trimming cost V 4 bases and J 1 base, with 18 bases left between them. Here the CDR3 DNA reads TGTGCCAGCAGCTCCCTGGCTAGCTCCATGGGCACAGATACGCAGTATTTT. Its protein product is CASSSLASSMGTDTQYF.

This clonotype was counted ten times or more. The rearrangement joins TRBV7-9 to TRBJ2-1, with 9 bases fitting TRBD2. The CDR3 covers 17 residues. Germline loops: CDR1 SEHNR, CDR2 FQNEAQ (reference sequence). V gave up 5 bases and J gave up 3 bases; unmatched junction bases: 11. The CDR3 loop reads CASSGISGSGFYNEQFF. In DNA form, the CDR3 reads TGTGCCAGCAGCGGCATTAGCGGGAGTGGATTCTACAATGAGCAGTTCTTC. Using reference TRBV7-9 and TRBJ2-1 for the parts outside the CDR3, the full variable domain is DTGVSQNPRHKITKRGQNVTFRCDPISEHNRLYWYRQTLGQGPEFLTYFQNEAQLEKSRLLSDRFSAERPKGSFSTLEIQRTEQGDSAMYLCASSGISGSGFYNEQFFGPGTRLTVL.

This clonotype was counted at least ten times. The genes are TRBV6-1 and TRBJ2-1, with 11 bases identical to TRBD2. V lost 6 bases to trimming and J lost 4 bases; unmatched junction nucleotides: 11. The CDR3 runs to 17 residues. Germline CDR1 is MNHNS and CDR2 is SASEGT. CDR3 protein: CASSLMALAGAYNEQFF. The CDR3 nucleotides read TGTGCCAGCAGCCTGATGGCACTAGCGGGAGCTTACAATGAGCAGTTCTTC.

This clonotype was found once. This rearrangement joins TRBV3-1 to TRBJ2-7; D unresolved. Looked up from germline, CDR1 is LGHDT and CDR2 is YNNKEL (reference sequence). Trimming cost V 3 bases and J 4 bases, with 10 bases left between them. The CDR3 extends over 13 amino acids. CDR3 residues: CASSQGRYYEQYF. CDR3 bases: TGTGCCAGCAGCCAGGGTCGGTATTACGAGCAGTACTTC.

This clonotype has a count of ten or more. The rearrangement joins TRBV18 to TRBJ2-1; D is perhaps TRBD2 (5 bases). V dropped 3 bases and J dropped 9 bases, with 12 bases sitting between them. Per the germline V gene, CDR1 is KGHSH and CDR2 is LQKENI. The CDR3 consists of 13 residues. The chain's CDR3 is CASSPVRGGEQFF. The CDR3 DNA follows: TGTGCCAGCTCACCCGTTCGAGGAGGTGAGCAGTTCTTC.

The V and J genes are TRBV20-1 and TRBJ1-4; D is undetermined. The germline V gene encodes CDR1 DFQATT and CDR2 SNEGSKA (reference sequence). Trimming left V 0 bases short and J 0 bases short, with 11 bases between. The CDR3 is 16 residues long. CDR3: CSARDLAQATNEKLFF. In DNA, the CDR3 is TGCAGTGCTAGAGATCTCGCCCAGGCAACTAATGAAAAACTGTTTTTT.

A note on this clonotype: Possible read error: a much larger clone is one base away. CDR3 in DNA: TGTACCAGCAGCCCGGGACAGGTGGGGACTGAAGCTTTCTTT. Protein sequence: CTSSPGQVGTEAFF. V and J are TRBV7-6 and TRBJ1-1; 8 bases fit TRBD1. The CDR3 covers 14 residues. CDR1 and CDR2 (germline): SGHVS, FNYEAQ.